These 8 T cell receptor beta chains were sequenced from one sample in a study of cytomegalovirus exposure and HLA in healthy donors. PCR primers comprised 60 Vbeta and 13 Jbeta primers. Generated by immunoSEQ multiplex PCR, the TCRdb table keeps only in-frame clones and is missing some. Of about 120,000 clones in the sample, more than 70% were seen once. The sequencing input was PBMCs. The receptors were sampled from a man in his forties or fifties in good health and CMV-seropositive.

The CDR3 protein is CASSDHRGLANEKLFF. The CDR3 DNA reads as TGTGCCAGCAGCGACCACAGGGGGCTGGCTAATGAAAAACTGTTTTTT. The chain combines TRBV21-1 with TRBJ1-4; no DNA check was done on the table's D call, TRBD1. TRBV21-1 is assigned pseudogene status. There are 16 residues in the CDR3.

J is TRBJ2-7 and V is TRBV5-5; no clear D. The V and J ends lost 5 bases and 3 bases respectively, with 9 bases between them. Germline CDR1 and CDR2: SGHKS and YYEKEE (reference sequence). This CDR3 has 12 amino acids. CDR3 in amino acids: CASSSLLYEQYF. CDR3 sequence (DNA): TGTGCCAGCAGTTCCCTCCTCTACGAGCAGTACTTC.

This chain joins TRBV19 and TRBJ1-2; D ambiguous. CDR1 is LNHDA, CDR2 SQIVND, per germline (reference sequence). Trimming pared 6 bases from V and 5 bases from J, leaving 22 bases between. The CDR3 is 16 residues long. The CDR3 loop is CASSAPYIPRDYGYTF. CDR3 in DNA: TGTGCCAGTAGCGCGCCTTATATACCCCGCGATTATGGCTACACCTTC. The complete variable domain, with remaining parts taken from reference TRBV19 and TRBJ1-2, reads DGGITQSPKYLFRKEGQNVTLSCEQNLNHDAMYWYRQDPGQGLRLIYYSQIVNDFQKGDIAEGYSVSREKKESFPLTVTSAQKNPTAFYLCASSAPYIPRDYGYTFGSGTRLTVV.

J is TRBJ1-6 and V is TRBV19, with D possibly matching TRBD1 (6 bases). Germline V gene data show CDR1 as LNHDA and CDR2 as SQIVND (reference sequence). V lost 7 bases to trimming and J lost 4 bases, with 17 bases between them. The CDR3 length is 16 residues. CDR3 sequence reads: CASTPYGTPYNSPLHF. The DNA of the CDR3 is TGTGCCAGTACCCCATACGGGACACCTTATAATTCACCCCTCCACTTT.

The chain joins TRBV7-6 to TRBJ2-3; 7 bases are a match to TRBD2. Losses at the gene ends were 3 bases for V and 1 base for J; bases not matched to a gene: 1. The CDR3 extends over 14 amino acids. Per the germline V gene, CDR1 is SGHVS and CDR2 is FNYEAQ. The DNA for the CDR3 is TGTGCCAGCAGCTTTGGGGGGGGCACAGATACGCAGTATTTT. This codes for CASSFGGGTDTQYF.

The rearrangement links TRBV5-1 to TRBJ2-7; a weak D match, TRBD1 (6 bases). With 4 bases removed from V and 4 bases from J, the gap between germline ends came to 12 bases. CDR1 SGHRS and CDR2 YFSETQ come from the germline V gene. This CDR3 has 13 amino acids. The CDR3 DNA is TGCGCCAGCAGCATGGACAGTGAATACGAGCAGTACTTC. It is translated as CASSMDSEYEQYF.

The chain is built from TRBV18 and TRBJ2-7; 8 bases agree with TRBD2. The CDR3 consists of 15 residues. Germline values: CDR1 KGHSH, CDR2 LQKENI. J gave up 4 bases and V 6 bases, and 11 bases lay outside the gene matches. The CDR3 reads CASSPAGGGGYEQYF. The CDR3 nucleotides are TGTGCCAGCTCCCCCGCGGGGGGAGGGGGATACGAGCAGTACTTC.

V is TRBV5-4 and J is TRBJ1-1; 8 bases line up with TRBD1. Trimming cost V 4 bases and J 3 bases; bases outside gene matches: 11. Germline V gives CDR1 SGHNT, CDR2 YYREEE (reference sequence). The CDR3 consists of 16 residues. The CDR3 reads CASSPNSPGQDTEAFF. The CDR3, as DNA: TGTGCCAGCAGCCCAAACAGTCCGGGACAGGACACTGAAGCTTTCTTT.